This T cell receptor beta chain was identified during a study of blood T cells in healthy people across ages. PBMCs numbering at least 6 million were isolated per sample. The second PCR ran roughly 7 to 12 cycles with a sample-barcoded 5' primer and J-beta primers. TCRdb reprocessed the 5' RACE reads via MiXCR and lists one record per CDR3 protein. Here the sample spans fewer than 1,200,000 distinct CDR3 sequences, about 25% being singletons. Germline lookup yields CDR1 MGHRA and CDR2 YSYEKL. Trimming took 2 bases from V and 6 from J, leaving 7 bases between them. The CDR3 sequence is 12 residues long. These data were likewise used in another study, on T cells of mothers and their children. From that report: Roughly six children and their three healthy Caucasian mothers were the donors.

Specimen: blood. The gene calls are TRBV4-1 and TRBJ2-5; D gene uncertain. The receptor comes from a girl aged 2 to 9 in good health. The DNA for the CDR3 is TGCGCCAGCAGCCAACTGGGAAAGACCCAGTACTTC. This sequence encodes CASSQLGKTQYF.